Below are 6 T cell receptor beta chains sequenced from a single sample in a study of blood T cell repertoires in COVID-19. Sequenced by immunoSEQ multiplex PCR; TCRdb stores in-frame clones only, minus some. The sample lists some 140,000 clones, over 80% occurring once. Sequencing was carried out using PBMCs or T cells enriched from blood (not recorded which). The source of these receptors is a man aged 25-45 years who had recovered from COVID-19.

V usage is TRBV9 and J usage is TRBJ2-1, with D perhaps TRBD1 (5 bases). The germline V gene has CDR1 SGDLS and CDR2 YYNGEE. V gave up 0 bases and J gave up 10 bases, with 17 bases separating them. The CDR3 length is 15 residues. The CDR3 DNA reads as TGTGCCAGCAGCGTAGATCCAGGGAAGGTTCGGGAGCAGTTCTTC. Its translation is CASSVDPGKVREQFF.

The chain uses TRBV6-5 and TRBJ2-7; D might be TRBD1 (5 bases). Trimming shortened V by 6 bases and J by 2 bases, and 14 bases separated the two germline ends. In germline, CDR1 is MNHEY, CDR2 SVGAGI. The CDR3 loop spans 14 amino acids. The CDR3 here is CASSPGLGAYEQYF. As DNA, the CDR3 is TGTGCCAGCAGCCCAGGGCTAGGAGCCTACGAGCAGTACTTC.

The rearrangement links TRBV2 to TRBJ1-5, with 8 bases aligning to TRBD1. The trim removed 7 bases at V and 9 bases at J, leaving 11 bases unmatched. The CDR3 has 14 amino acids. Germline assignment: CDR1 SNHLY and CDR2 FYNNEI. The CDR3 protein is CASTRTGPNAPQHF. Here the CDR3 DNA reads TGTGCCAGCACTCGGACAGGGCCCAATGCGCCCCAGCATTTT.

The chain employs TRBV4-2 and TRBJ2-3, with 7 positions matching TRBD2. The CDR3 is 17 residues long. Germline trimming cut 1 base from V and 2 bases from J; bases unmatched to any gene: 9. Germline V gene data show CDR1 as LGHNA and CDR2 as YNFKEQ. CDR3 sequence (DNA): TGTGCCAGCAGCCAAGGGGCCAGCGGGGTTTTCACAGATACGCAGTATTTT. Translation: CASSQGASGVFTDTQYF.

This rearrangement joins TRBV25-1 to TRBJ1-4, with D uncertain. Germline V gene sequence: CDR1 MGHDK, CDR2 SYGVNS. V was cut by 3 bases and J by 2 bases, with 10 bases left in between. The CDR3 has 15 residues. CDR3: CASSDTRGTNEKLFF. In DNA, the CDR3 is TGTGCCAGCAGTGACACAAGAGGGACTAATGAAAAACTGTTTTTT.

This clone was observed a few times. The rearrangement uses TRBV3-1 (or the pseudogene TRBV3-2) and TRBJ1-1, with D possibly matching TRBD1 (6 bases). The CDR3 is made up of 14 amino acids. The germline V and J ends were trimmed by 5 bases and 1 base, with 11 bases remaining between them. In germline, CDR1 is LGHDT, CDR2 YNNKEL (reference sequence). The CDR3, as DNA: TGTGCCAGCAGCAAGGGACAACCGAACACTGAAGCTTTCTTT. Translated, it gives CASSKGQPNTEAFF.